This is a list of T cell receptor beta chains from one sample in a study of shared clonotypes between healthy human individuals. Assay: immunoSEQ multiplex PCR; the TCRdb copy retains only in-frame clones and omits some. Found here are over a million clones, around 97% of them singletons; the top ten hold roughly 1.2%. Sequenced: naive CD4+ T cells sorted from blood. The receptors stem from a man between 25 and 39 years old in good health. CDR3s include the opening cysteine and the closing phenylalanine or tryptophan. Clone size is given for some rows only: seen once, a few or many times, or a class if the clone is expanded.

NA,TRBV30,CAWSAGTDSNQPQHF
NA,TRBV19,CASSPTQGKGSGNTIYF
NA,TRBV5-6,CASSSGRQETQYF
few,TRBV11-1,CASTRVSGANVLTF
NA,TRBV18,CASSPETTGKDTQYF
NA,TRBV27,CASSLRQGASNTGELFF
NA,TRBV5-6,CASHDGQSSVFEDIQYF
NA,TRBV10-2,CASSGTAADPEAFF
NA,TRBV28,CASGTDTRMEKLFF
NA,TRBV28,CASSPSHRGFNTEAFF
NA,TRBV28,CASSGREYETQYF